Included here is one T cell receptor (beta chain) sequence, with context. The antigen is undetermined. TCRdb's copy holds only in-frame clones and misses some; the assay was immunoSEQ multiplex PCR. Of tens of thousands of clones in the sample, about 80% were seen once. The data are from a study of vaccination effects on CD4 cells after COVID-19. The study's findings and limits: Late post-vaccination samples showed marked contraction of infection- and vaccine-induced clones.

Antigen-specific CD4+ T cells were expanded with viral peptide pools in the ViraFEST assay before sequencing. Scientists isolated CD4+ T cells after a roughly 9-day culture period ended. Two-dose vaccination with either BNT162b2 or mRNA-1273 was given to the participants. Negative nucleocapsid antibody tests before and after vaccination confirmed no previous SARS-CoV-2 infection. Each well held a few million PBMC cultured with 8.5 to 10 ug/ml peptides and 9.5 to 10 IU/ml IL-2. V lost 0 bases and J 5 bases, leaving 13 bases between the germline ends. Germline CDR1 and CDR2: MNHEY and SVGAGI. The CDR3 contains 15 residues.

The TCR comes from a human donor who received a COVID-19 vaccine. The material was CD4+ T cells from PBMCs cultured with HCoV-OC43 spike peptides, obtained after COVID-19 vaccination. Subset denoted: HCoV-OC43 spike overlapping peptide pool stimulation. The rearrangement uses TRBV6-5 and TRBJ2-5; D might be TRBD1 (6 bases). In nucleotides, the CDR3 is TGTGCCAGCAGTTACTCGAGCTCAGGGGCCGAGACCCAGTACTTC. Its translation is CASSYSSSGAETQYF.